This TCR beta chain derives from a study of cytomegalovirus exposure and HLA in healthy donors. Study-level results: Analyzed later, association rates of TCRs varied across HLA loci, with DRB1 most and HLA-C fewest. It was 164 TCR beta chains that were listed as cytomegalovirus-associated. In all likelihood, a cluster of highly shared sequence variants was a sequencing artifact.

With respect to this clone: Antigen unknown.

PCR employed 60 Vbeta and 13 Jbeta primers. Method: immunoSEQ multiplex PCR; TCRdb's copy keeps in-frame clones and lacks some. The sample contains roughly 150,000 clones, under 90% of which appear only once. This CDR3 region has 16 residues. The ends lost 4 bases at V and 5 bases at J; junction bases unmatched: 10. CDR1 is MGHRA, CDR2 YSYEKL, per germline. This sequence joins TRBV4-1 and TRBJ2-7; 11 bases line up with TRBD2. The sequenced material came from PBMCs. The clonotype comes from a boy younger than 10 in good health and CMV-seronegative. The CDR3 sequence is CASSLIAGGGSHEQYF. The CDR3 nucleotides are TGCGCCAGCAGCCTGATAGCGGGAGGGGGATCCCACGAGCAGTACTTC.